One and the same sample provided the 26 T cell receptor beta chains below, sequenced in a study of cytomegalovirus exposure and HLA in healthy donors. The PCR employed 60 Vbeta primers together with 13 Jbeta primers. Repertoires were generated with immunoSEQ multiplex PCR, while TCRdb's copy carries only in-frame clones and drops some. The sample has over 95,000 clones, around 77% seen once. Sequenced input: PBMCs. The receptor set was obtained from a man aged 40-49 years in good health and CMV-seronegative.

This clone is a singleton in its sample. The V and J genes are TRBV5-1 and TRBJ2-3, with 11 nucleotides matching TRBD2. CDR3 length: 15 residues. Germline trimming cut 4 bases from V and 5 bases from J; bases unmatched to any gene: 6. Germline CDR1 reads SGHRS; CDR2 reads YFSETQ. CDR3 residues: CASSPTGTSGDTQYF. The DNA for the CDR3 is TGCGCCAGCAGCCCCACTGGGACTAGCGGAGATACGCAGTATTTT.

The gene calls are TRBV7-9 and TRBJ1-5; TRBD1 matches 7 bases. This CDR3 region has 19 residues. The V gene end was trimmed by 2 bases and the J gene end by 0 bases; junction bases not matched to a gene: 13. The germline V gene has CDR1 SEHNR and CDR2 FQNEAQ (reference sequence). This CDR3 is CASSLYAGTALYSNQPQHF. CDR3 coding DNA: TGTGCCAGCAGCTTATACGCCGGGACAGCTCTTTATAGCAATCAGCCCCAGCATTTT.

The V and J genes are TRBV19 and TRBJ2-7; no clear D. V was cut by 3 bases and J by 0 bases, with 12 bases left in between. The CDR3 covers 15 residues. Germline V gene sequence: CDR1 LNHDA, CDR2 SQIVND (reference sequence). CDR3 protein: CASSIGSPSSYEQYF. The CDR3 region has the DNA TGTGCCAGTAGTATCGGGTCCCCCAGCTCCTACGAGCAGTACTTC. Drawing the rest from reference TRBV19 and TRBJ2-7, the complete variable domain is DGGITQSPKYLFRKEGQNVTLSCEQNLNHDAMYWYRQDPGQGLRLIYYSQIVNDFQKGDIAEGYSVSREKKESFPLTVTSAQKNPTAFYLCASSIGSPSSYEQYFGPGTRLTVT.

The chain has TRBV29-1 and TRBJ2-1; 8 positions match TRBD1. This CDR3 has 15 residues. Trimming cost V 6 bases and J 7 bases; bases outside gene matches: 14. CDR1 and CDR2 (germline): SQVTM, ANQGSEA. The CDR3 nucleotides read TGCAGCGTGGAATCGTTTGGTCAGGGGGCAAATGAGCAGTTCTTC. Its translation is CSVESFGQGANEQFF.

In its sample, this clone was seen a few times. V usage is TRBV6-1 and J usage is TRBJ1-1; no clear D gene. There are 13 residues in the CDR3. Trimming removed 4 bases from V and 4 bases from J, with 10 bases in between. The germline CDR1 and CDR2 sequences are MNHNS and SASEGT. CDR3 protein: CASSGALSTEAFF. The CDR3 DNA reads TGTGCCAGCAGTGGCGCATTGAGCACTGAAGCTTTCTTT.

V gene TRBV19 combines with J gene TRBJ1-5, with TRBD1 as a possible D gene (5 bases). Germline V gene data show CDR1 as LNHDA and CDR2 as SQIVND (reference sequence). The CDR3 is made up of 14 amino acids. V was trimmed by 4 bases and J by 0 bases, leaving 7 bases between them. The CDR3 is CASSTTASNQPQHF. CDR3 DNA sequence: TGTGCCAGTAGTACGACAGCTAGCAATCAGCCCCAGCATTTT.

This clone was counted once. This chain uses TRBV6-5 with TRBJ2-1, with D possibly matching TRBD2 (5 bases). V gave up 5 bases and J gave up 6 bases, with 14 bases separating them. Per germline, CDR1 MNHEY and CDR2 SVGAGI. This CDR3 comprises 14 residues. The DNA for the CDR3 is TGTGCCAGCAGTGCCCTCGGGGTCGGCAATGAGCAGTTCTTC. It encodes CASSALGVGNEQFF.

The chain is built from TRBV11-3 and TRBJ2-2; D possibly corresponds to TRBD2 (6 bases). Trimming cost V 1 base and J 5 bases, with 8 bases left between them. CDR3 size: 14 residues. Germline CDR1 is SGHNT and CDR2 is YENEEA. CDR3 nucleotides: TGTGCCAGCAGCTTAGGAGGGAGGACCGGGGAGCTGTTTTTT. Translated: CASSLGGRTGELFF. The variable domain in full, completed from reference TRBV11-3 and TRBJ2-2, reads EAGVVQSPRYKIIEKKQPVAFWCNPISGHNTLYWYLQNLGQGPELLIRYENEEAVDDSQLPKDRFSAERLKGVDSTLKIQPAELGDSAVYLCASSLGGRTGELFFGEGSRLTVL.

The chain employs TRBV7-2 and TRBJ1-3; D is unresolved. Trimming took 6 bases from V and 3 from J, leaving 12 bases between them. The CDR3 contains 14 residues. Germline-derived CDR1 and CDR2 are SGHTA and FQGNSA. The CDR3 DNA reads TGTGCCAGCAGTCTTGACAACTTTGGAAACACCATATATTTT. Residues: CASSLDNFGNTIYF. Based on the CDR3 plus reference TRBV7-2 and TRBJ1-3, the full variable domain is GAGVSQSPSNKVTEKGKDVELRCDPISGHTALYWYRQSLGQGLEFLIYFQGNSAPDKSGLPSDRFSAERTGGSVSTLTIQRTQQEDSAVYLCASSLDNFGNTIYFGEGSWLTVV.

The chain employs TRBV5-4 and TRBJ2-1; TRBD1 matches at 8 bases. The CDR3 totals 14 residues. V trimming: 7 bases; J trimming: 2 bases; junction bases outside the gene matches: 5. Per germline, CDR1 SGHNT and CDR2 YYREEE (reference sequence). CDR3 nucleotide sequence: TGTGCCAGCGGACAGGGTTCCGCCTACAATGAGCAGTTCTTC. This codes for CASGQGSAYNEQFF.

This clone was found a few times. V and J are TRBV2 and TRBJ2-1, with 8 positions matching TRBD2. The CDR3 extends over 15 amino acids. The germline V gene encodes CDR1 SNHLY and CDR2 FYNNEI. The J segment lost 9 bases and the V segment lost 2 bases, leaving 9 bases of the junction unmatched. CDR3: CASSEMGLGGGEQFF. CDR3 DNA sequence: TGTGCCAGCAGTGAAATGGGACTAGGAGGGGGTGAGCAGTTCTTC.

This chain links TRBV6-5 with TRBJ2-1; D may be TRBD2 (5 bases). CDR1 MNHEY and CDR2 SVGAGI come from the germline V gene. Trimming pared 6 bases from V and 9 bases from J, leaving 15 bases between. The CDR3 spans 13 residues. Here the CDR3 DNA reads TGTGCCAGCAGCCGACAAGAGCGGTCTGAGCAGTTCTTC. This sequence encodes CASSRQERSEQFF.

There are a few counts of this clone. The chain is built from TRBV28 and TRBJ2-3; no firm D call. The CDR3 spans 13 residues. The germline gives CDR1 MDHEN, CDR2 SYDVKM. Trimming shortened V by 7 bases and J by 5 bases, and 13 bases separated the two germline ends. As DNA, the CDR3 is TGTGCCAGCACCGCTGTGGGCAAAGATACGCAGTATTTT. This gives the protein CASTAVGKDTQYF. Full variable domain (remainder filled in from reference TRBV28 and TRBJ2-3): DVKVTQSSRYLVKRTGEKVFLECVQDMDHENMFWYRQDPGLGLRLIYFSYDVKMKEKGDIPEGYSVSREKKERFSLILESASTNQTSMYLCASTAVGKDTQYFGPGTRLTVL.

The chain employs TRBV6-5 and TRBJ2-5; weak D call: TRBD1 (6 bases). Germline V gives CDR1 MNHEY, CDR2 SVGAGI. The V gene lost 5 bases and the J gene lost 10 bases, with 20 bases spanning the gap. The CDR3 spans 14 residues. The DNA of the CDR3 is TGTGCCAGCAGTCAACACAGGGCCTCCGGCGGCCAGTACTTC. This codes for CASSQHRASGGQYF.

The chain couples TRBV6-1 to TRBJ2-7, with 12 bases lining up with TRBD2. The CDR3 runs to 14 residues. V lost 6 bases to trimming and J lost 3 bases; unmatched junction nucleotides: 3. CDR1 MNHNS and CDR2 SASEGT come from the germline V gene. The CDR3 nucleotides read TGTGCCAGCAGGGAGACTAGCGGGAGCTACGAGCAGTACTTC. Its translation is CASRETSGSYEQYF.

The V gene is TRBV28, the J gene TRBJ1-5; no firm D call. The V end was cut by 1 base, the J end by 1 base, with 8 bases between. The CDR3 sequence is 15 residues long. CDR1 is MDHEN, CDR2 SYDVKM, per germline. CDR3 bases: TGTGCCAGCAGTTTATCATCCAGAAGCAATCAGCCCCAGCATTTT. Translated, it gives CASSLSSRSNQPQHF.

CDR3 sequence reads: CASSKGTRSTDTQYF. In nucleotides, the CDR3 is TGTGCCAGCAGCAAGGGGACAAGAAGCACAGATACGCAGTATTTT. The chain recombines TRBV14 with TRBJ2-3; D perhaps matches TRBD1 (6 bases). This CDR3 is 15 amino acids long. V was cut by 5 bases and J by 0 bases, with 12 bases left in between. Looked up from germline, CDR1 is SGHDN and CDR2 is FVKESK.

In its sample, this clone was seen a few times. The gene calls are TRBV19 and TRBJ2-1; D ambiguous. The CDR3 totals 11 residues. Trimming took 5 bases from V and 6 from J, leaving 5 bases between them. CDR1 and CDR2 from the germline V gene are LNHDA and SQIVND (reference sequence). This CDR3 reads CASSASNEQFF. In DNA, the CDR3 is TGTGCCAGTAGTGCCAGCAATGAGCAGTTCTTC.

The chain uses TRBV5-1 and TRBJ1-2; the match to TRBD1 covers 9 bases. Looked up from germline, CDR1 is SGHRS and CDR2 is YFSETQ. CDR3 size: 17 residues. Trimming removed 1 base from V and 8 bases from J; junction bases left unmatched: 15. The CDR3 sequence: CASSLFTRRQGEMGYTF. In DNA form, the CDR3 reads TGCGCCAGCAGCTTGTTCACCCGTCGACAGGGGGAAATGGGCTACACCTTC.

V is TRBV19 and J is TRBJ1-1; D unresolved. Germline CDR1 LNHDA, CDR2 SQIVND (reference sequence). V lost 0 bases, J lost 0 bases, and 5 bases lay in between. The CDR3 is 14 amino acids. The CDR3, as DNA: TGTGCCAGTAGTATAGATCCAGTGAACACTGAAGCTTTCTTT. The encoded protein is CASSIDPVNTEAFF.

This clone was seen more than once but under ten times. This chain links TRBV2 with TRBJ1-5; TRBD1 aligns across 8 bases. Per germline, CDR1 SNHLY and CDR2 FYNNEI. The length of the CDR3 is 15 residues. Trimming at V came to 6 bases and at J to 3 bases, leaving 7 bases not matched to a gene. CDR3 region: CASRTGQANNQPQHF. Written as DNA, the CDR3 is TGTGCCAGCAGGACGGGACAGGCGAACAATCAGCCCCAGCATTTT.

This chain links TRBV5-4 with TRBJ2-6; perhaps TRBD1 as D (6 bases). Per the germline V gene, CDR1 is SGHNT and CDR2 is YYREEE (reference sequence). With 10 bases removed from V and 1 base from J, the gap between germline ends came to 9 bases. CDR3 length equals 13 residues. CDR3 amino acids: CAVQGSGANVLTF. The CDR3 coding sequence is TGTGCCGTACAGGGTTCTGGGGCCAACGTCCTGACTTTC.

In its sample, this clone was seen a few times. The J gene is TRBJ2-5, the V gene TRBV30, with 7 bases matching TRBD1. CDR1 is GTSNPN, CDR2 SVGIG, per germline (reference sequence). This CDR3 has 13 amino acids. Trimming at V came to 4 bases and at J to 1 base, leaving 3 bases not matched to a gene. CDR3 sequence (DNA): TGTGCCTGGAATAGGGGGCCCCAAGAGACCCAGTACTTC. Translating gives CAWNRGPQETQYF.

DNA of the CDR3: TGTGCCAGCAGTCCAGGGTCTGGAAACACCATATATTTT. This sequence encodes CASSPGSGNTIYF. The genes are TRBV27 and TRBJ1-3, with D perhaps TRBD1 (5 bases). The CDR3 runs 13 residues. CDR1 and CDR2 (germline): MNHEY, SMNVEV (reference sequence). Between the trimmed V and J ends, which lost 5 bases and 1 base, there was a span of 6 bases.

This clone occurred a few times. V gene TRBV6-4 combines with J gene TRBJ1-1; D is unresolved. The CDR3 runs 15 residues. CDR1 is MRHNA, CDR2 SNTAGT, per germline. V lost 5 bases and J lost 0, with 13 bases in between. The CDR3 bases are TGTGCCAGCAGTACCCGGGAGGGCCTGAACACTGAAGCTTTCTTT. It specifies CASSTREGLNTEAFF.

This clone was counted once. As DNA, the CDR3 is TGTGCCAGCAGTGGGAGGACGGAGGGAAAAGCTAACTATGGCTACACCTTC. As protein: CASSGRTEGKANYGYTF. The rearrangement links TRBV2 to TRBJ1-2; no firm D call. Trimming took off 4 bases at V and 0 bases at J, with 18 bases between the two ends. CDR3 size: 17 residues. The germline V gene encodes CDR1 SNHLY and CDR2 FYNNEI.